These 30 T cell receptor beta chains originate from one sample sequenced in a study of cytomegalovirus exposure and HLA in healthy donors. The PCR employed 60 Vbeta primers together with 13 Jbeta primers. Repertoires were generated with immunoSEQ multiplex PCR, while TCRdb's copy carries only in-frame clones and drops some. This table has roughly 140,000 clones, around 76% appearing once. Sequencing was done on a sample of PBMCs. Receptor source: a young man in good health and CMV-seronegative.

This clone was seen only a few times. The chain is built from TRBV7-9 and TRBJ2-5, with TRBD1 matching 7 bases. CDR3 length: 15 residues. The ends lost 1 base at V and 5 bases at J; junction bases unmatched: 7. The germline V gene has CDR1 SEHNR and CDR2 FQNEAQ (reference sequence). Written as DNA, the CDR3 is TGTGCCAGCAGCTTAGGGGACAGAATTGTCGAGACCCAGTACTTC. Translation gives CASSLGDRIVETQYF.

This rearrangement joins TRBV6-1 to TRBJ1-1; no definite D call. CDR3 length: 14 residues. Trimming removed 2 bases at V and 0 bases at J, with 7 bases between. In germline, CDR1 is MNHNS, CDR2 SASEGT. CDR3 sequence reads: CASSESVMNTEAFF. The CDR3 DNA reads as TGTGCCAGCAGTGAATCAGTGATGAACACTGAAGCTTTCTTT.

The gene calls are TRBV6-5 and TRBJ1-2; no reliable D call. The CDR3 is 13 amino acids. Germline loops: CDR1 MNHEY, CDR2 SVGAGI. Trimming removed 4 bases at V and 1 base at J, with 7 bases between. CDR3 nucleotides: TGTGCCAGCAGTTCTCACTTTAACTATGGCTACACCTTC. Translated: CASSSHFNYGYTF.

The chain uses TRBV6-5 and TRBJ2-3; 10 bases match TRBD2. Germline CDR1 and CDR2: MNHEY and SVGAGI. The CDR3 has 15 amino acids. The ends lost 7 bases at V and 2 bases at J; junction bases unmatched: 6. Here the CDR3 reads CASTLAGADTDTQYF. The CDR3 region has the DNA TGTGCCAGCACCCTAGCGGGGGCCGACACAGATACGCAGTATTTT.

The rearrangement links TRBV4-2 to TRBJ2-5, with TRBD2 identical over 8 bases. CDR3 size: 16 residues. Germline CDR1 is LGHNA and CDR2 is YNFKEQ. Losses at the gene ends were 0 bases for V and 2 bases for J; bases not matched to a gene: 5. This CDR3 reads CASSQEGAGGQETQYF. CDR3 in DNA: TGTGCCAGCAGCCAAGAAGGGGCGGGGGGACAAGAGACCCAGTACTTC.

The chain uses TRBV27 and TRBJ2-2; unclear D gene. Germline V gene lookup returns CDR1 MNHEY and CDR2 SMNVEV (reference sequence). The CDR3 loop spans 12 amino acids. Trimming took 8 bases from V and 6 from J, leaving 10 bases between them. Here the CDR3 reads CASYGGPGELFF. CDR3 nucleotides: TGTGCCAGCTACGGCGGCCCCGGGGAGCTGTTTTTT.

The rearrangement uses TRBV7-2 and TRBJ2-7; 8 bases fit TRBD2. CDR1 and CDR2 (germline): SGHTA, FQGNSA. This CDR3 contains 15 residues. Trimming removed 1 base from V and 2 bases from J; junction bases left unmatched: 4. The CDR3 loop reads CASSLGSGSAYEQYF. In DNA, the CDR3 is TGTGCCAGCAGCTTAGGCAGCGGGAGCGCCTACGAGCAGTACTTC.

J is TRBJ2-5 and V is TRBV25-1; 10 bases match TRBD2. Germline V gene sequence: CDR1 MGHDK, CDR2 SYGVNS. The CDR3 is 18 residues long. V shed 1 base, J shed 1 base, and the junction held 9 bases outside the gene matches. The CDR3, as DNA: TGTGCCAGCAGTGAATGTGGCAGATCTAGCGGGGGCCAAGAGACCCAGTACTTC. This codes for CASSECGRSSGGQETQYF.

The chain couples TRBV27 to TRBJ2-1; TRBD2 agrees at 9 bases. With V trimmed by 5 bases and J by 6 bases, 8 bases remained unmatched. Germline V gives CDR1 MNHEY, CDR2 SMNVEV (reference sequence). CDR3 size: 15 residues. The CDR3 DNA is TGTGCCAGCAGTCCACGGAGACTAGCGGTCAATGAGCAGTTCTTC. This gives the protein CASSPRRLAVNEQFF.

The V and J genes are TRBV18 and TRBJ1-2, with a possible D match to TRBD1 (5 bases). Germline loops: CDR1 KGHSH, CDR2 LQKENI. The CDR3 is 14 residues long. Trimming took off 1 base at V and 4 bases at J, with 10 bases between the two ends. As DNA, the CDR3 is TGTGCCAGCTCACCACAGGGGATTGGCTATGGCTACACCTTC. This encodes CASSPQGIGYGYTF.

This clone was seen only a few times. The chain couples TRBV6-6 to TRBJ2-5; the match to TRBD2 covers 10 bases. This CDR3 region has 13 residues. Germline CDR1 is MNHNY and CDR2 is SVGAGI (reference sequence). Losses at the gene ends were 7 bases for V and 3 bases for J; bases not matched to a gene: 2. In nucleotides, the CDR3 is TGTGCCAGCACCCTAGCGGGGGAAGAGACCCAGTACTTC. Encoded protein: CASTLAGEETQYF.

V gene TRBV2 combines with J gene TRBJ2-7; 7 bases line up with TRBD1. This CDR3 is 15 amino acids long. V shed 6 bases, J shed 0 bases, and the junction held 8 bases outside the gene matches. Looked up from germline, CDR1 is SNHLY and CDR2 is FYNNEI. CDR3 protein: CASRITGDVSYEQYF. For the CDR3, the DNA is TGTGCCAGCAGGATCACAGGGGACGTCTCCTACGAGCAGTACTTC.

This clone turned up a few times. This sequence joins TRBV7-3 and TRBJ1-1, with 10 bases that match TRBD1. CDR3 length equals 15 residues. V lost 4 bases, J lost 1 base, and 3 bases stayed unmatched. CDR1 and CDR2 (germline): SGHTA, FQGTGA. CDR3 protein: CASSSGTGANTEAFF. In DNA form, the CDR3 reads TGTGCCAGCAGCTCCGGGACAGGGGCGAACACTGAAGCTTTCTTT.

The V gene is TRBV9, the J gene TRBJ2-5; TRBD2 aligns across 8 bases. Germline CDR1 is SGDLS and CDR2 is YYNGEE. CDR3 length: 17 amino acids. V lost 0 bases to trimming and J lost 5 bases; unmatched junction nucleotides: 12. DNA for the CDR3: TGTGCCAGCAGCGTAGGATTAGCGGGGACCTTCCTCGAGACCCAGTACTTC. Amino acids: CASSVGLAGTFLETQYF.

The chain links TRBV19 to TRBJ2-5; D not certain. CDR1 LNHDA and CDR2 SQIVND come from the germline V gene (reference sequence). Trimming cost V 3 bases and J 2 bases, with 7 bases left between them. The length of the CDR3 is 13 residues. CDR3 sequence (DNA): TGTGCCAGTAGTATTGCACTACAAGAGACCCAGTACTTC. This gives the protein CASSIALQETQYF.

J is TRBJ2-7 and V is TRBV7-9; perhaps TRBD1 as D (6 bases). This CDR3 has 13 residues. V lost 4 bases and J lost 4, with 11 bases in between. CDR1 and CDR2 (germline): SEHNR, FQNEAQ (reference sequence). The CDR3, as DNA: TGTGCCAGCAGCTGGGGGCAGGGTTACGAGCAGTACTTC. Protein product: CASSWGQGYEQYF. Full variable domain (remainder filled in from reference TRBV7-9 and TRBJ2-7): DTGVSQNPRHKITKRGQNVTFRCDPISEHNRLYWYRQTLGQGPEFLTYFQNEAQLEKSRLLSDRFSAERPKGSFSTLEIQRTEQGDSAMYLCASSWGQGYEQYFGPGTRLTVT.

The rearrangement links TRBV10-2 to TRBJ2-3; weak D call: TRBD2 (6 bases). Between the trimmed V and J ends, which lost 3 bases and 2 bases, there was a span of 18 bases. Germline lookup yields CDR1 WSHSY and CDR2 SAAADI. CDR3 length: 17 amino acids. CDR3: CASSESVEGYFTDTQYF. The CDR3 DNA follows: TGCGCCAGCAGTGAATCAGTGGAGGGGTATTTCACAGATACGCAGTATTTT.

The CDR3 DNA is TGTGCCAGCAGTATCGGTGGAGAGAGCGCCTACGAGCAGTACTTC. Translating it yields CASSIGGESAYEQYF. The chain carries TRBV28 and TRBJ2-7; D not resolved. The CDR3 spans 15 residues. In germline, CDR1 is MDHEN, CDR2 SYDVKM. Trimming took off 5 bases at V and 2 bases at J, with 16 bases between the two ends. Filled out from reference TRBV28 and TRBJ2-7, the complete variable domain reads DVKVTQSSRYLVKRTGEKVFLECVQDMDHENMFWYRQDPGLGLRLIYFSYDVKMKEKGDIPEGYSVSREKKERFSLILESASTNQTSMYLCASSIGGESAYEQYFGPGTRLTVT.

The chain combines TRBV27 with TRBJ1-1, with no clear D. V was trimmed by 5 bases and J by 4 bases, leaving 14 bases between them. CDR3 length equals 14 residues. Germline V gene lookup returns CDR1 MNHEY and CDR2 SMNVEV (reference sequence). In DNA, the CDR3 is TGTGCCAGCAGTACGGGGTTTCGGGGCACTGAAGCTTTCTTT. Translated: CASSTGFRGTEAFF.

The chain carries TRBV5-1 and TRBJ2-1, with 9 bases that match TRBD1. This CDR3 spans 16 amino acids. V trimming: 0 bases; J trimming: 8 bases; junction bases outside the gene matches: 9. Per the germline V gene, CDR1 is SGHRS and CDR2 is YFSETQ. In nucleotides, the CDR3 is TGCGCCAGCAGCTTGGAGGGGACAGGGATATTCCATGAGCAGTTCTTC. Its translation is CASSLEGTGIFHEQFF. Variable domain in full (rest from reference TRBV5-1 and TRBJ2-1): KAGVTQTPRYLIKTRGQQVTLSCSPISGHRSVSWYQQTPGQGLQFLFEYFSETQRNKGNFPGRFSGRQFSNSRSEMNVSTLELGDSALYLCASSLEGTGIFHEQFFGPGTRLTVL.

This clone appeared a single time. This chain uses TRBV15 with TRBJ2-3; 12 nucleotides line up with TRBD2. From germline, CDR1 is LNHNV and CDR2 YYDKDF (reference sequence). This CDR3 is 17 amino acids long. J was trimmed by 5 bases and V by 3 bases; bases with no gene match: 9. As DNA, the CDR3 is TGTGCCACCAGCAGTGACGGACTAGCGGGACTCCTAGATACGCAGTATTTT. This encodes CATSSDGLAGLLDTQYF.

CDR3 sequence reads: CASSLDRVRSATNEKLFF. CDR3 sequence (DNA): TGTGCCAGCAGCTTGGACAGGGTTAGGAGTGCAACTAATGAAAAACTGTTTTTT. The rearrangement uses TRBV5-5 and TRBJ1-4, with D perhaps TRBD1 (6 bases). The ends were cut back, 0 bases at V and 0 bases at J, with 15 bases in the middle. From germline, CDR1 is SGHKS and CDR2 YYEKEE (reference sequence). The CDR3 is 18 amino acids.

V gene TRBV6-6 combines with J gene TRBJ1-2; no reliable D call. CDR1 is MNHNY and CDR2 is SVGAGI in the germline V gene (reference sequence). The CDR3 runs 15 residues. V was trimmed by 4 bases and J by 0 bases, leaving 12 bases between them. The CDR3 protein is CASSSGLLANYGYTF. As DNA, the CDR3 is TGTGCCAGCAGTTCGGGTCTTTTAGCTAACTATGGCTACACCTTC.

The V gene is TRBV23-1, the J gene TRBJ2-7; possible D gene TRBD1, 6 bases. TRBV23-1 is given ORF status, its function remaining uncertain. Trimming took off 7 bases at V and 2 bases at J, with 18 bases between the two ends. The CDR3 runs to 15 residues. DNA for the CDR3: TGCGCCAGCAACTATGAGGGGCAGGGGCCCTACGAGCAGTACTTC. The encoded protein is CASNYEGQGPYEQYF.

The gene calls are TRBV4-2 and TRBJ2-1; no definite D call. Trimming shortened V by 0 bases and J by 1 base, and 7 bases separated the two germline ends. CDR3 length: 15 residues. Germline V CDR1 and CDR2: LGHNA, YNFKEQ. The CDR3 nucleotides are TGTGCCAGCAGCCAAGATAGAGCTTCCTACAATGAGCAGTTCTTC. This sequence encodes CASSQDRASYNEQFF.

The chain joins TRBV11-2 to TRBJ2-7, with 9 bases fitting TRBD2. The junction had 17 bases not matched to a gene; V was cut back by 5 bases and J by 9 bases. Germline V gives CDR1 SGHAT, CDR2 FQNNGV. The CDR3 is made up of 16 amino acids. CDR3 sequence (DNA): TGTGCCAGCAGCCCCCGAACAGGACTAGCGTCAATCGGGCAGTACTTC. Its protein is CASSPRTGLASIGQYF.

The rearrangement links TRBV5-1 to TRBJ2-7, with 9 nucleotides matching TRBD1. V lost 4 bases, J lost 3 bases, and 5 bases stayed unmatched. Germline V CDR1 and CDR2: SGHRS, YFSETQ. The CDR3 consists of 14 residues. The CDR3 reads CASSGTGSHYEQYF. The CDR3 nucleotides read TGCGCCAGCAGCGGGACAGGGAGTCACTACGAGCAGTACTTC.

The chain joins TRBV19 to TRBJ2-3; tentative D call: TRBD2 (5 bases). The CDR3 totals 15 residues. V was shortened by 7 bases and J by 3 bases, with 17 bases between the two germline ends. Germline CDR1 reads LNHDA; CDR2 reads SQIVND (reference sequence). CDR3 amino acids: CASTPGVGMTDTQYF. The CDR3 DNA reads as TGTGCCAGTACCCCCGGGGTTGGCATGACAGATACGCAGTATTTT.

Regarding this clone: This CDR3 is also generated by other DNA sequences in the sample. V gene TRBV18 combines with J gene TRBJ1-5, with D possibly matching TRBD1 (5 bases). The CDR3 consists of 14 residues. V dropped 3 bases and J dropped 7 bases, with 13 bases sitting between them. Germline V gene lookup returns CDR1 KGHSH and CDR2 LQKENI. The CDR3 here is CASSPGFGGQPQHF. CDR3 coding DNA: TGTGCCAGCTCACCGGGTTTTGGGGGGCAGCCCCAGCATTTT.

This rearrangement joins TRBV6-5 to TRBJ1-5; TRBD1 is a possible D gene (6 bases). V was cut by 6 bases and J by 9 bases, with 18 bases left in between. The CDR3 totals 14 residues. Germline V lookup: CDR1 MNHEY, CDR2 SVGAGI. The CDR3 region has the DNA TGTGCCAGCAGCCCCCGGGACACCGGTGGGCCCCAGCATTTT. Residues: CASSPRDTGGPQHF.